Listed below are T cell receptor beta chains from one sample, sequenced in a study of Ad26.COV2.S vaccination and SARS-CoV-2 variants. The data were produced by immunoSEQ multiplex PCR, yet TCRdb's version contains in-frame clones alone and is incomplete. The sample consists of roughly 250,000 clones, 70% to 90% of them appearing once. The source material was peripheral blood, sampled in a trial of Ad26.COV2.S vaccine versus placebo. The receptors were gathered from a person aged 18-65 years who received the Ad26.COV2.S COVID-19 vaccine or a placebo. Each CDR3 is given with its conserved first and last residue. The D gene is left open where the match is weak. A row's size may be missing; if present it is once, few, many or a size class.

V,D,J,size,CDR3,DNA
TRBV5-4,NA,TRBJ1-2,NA,CASTGTGTHGYTF,TGTGCCAGCACCGGAACAGGGACCCATGGCTACACCTTC
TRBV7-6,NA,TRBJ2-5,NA,CASSHIRETQYF,TGTGCCAGCAGTCATATTAGGGAGACCCAGTACTTC
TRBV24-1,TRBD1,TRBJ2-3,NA,CATSAGDSTSTDTQYF,TGTGCCACCAGTGCCGGGGACAGTACTAGCACAGATACGCAGTATTTT
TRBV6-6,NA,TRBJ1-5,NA,CASSYSKAGNQPQHF,TGTGCCAGCAGTTACTCGAAGGCGGGCAATCAGCCCCAGCATTTT
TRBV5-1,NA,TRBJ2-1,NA,CASSVTLGIAYNEQFF,TGCGCCAGCAGCGTCACTCTAGGTATAGCCTACAATGAGCAGTTCTTC
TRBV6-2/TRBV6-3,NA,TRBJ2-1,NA,CASSHGRGPYNEQFF,TGTGCCAGCAGTCACGGGAGAGGTCCCTACAATGAGCAGTTCTTC
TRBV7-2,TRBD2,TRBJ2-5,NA,CASSLFSSGPQETQYF,TGTGCCAGCAGCTTATTCAGTAGCGGGCCTCAAGAGACCCAGTACTTC
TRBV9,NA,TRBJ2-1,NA,CASSPPWYNEQFF,TGTGCCAGCAGCCCGCCTTGGTACAATGAGCAGTTCTTC
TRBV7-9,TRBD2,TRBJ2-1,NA,CASSSKPLAENEQFF,TGTGCCAGCAGCTCAAAACCACTAGCGGAGAATGAGCAGTTCTTC
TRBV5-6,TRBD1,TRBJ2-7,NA,CASSRDRVYYEQYF,TGTGCCAGCAGCCGGGACAGGGTTTACTACGAGCAGTACTTC
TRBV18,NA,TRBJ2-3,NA,CASVGITDTQYF,TGTGCCAGCGTGGGGATTACAGATACGCAGTATTTT
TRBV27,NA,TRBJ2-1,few,CASSILLGGEQFF,TGTGCCAGCAGTATCCTCCTAGGGGGTGAGCAGTTCTTC
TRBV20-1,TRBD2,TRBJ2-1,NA,CSASRVAGANNEQFF,TGCAGTGCTAGTCGGGTAGCGGGAGCCAACAATGAGCAGTTCTTC
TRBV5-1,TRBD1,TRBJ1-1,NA,CASSLPSSARRGTEAFF,TGCGCCAGCAGCCTACCAAGTTCGGCCCGCAGGGGGACTGAAGCTTTCTTT
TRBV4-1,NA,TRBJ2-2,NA,CASSQGTHSTGELFF,TGCGCCAGCAGCCAGGGTACCCACTCCACCGGGGAGCTGTTTTTT
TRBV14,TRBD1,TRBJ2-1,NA,CASSQYTGGYNEQFF,TGTGCCAGCAGCCAGTACACAGGGGGGTACAATGAGCAGTTCTTC
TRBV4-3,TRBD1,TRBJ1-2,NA,CASSQGQGGYGYTF,TGCGCCAGCAGCCAAGGACAGGGAGGCTATGGCTACACCTTC
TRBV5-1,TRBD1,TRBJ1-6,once,CASSLEVTGVFSPLHF,TGCGCCAGCAGCTTGGAGGTCACAGGGGTTTTTTCACCCCTCCACTTT
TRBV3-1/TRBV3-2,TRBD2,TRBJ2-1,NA,CASSQPGLAGGSFYNEQFF,TGTGCCAGCAGCCAGCCGGGACTAGCGGGAGGTTCTTTCTACAATGAGCAGTTCTTC
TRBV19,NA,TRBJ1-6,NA,CASSWRERGSPLHF,TGTGCCAGTAGTTGGCGTGAGAGAGGTTCACCCCTCCACTTT
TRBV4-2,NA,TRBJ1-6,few,CASTTGNSPLHF,TGTGCCAGCACCACAGGGAATTCACCCCTCCACTTT
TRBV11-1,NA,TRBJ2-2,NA,CASSFRANLNTGELFF,TGTGCCAGCAGCTTCCGGGCAAACTTGAACACCGGGGAGCTGTTTTTT
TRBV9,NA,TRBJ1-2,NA,CASSVGQPTNYGYTF,TGTGCCAGCAGCGTAGGCCAGCCAACTAACTATGGCTACACCTTC
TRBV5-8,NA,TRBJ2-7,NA,CASSLYESGSSEQYF,TGTGCCAGCAGCTTGTATGAGTCGGGGAGCAGCGAGCAGTACTTC
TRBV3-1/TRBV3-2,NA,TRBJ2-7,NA,CASRAMGTYEQYF,TGTGCCAGCCGAGCAATGGGGACCTACGAGCAGTACTTC
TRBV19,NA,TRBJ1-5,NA,CAISTVSNQPQHF,TGTGCCATCTCGACGGTGAGCAATCAGCCCCAGCATTTT
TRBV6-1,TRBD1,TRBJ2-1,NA,CASSEGGTGVNEQFF,TGTGCCAGCAGTGAAGGGGGCACAGGGGTTAATGAGCAGTTCTTC
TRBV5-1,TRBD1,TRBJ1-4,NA,CASSLTGQTYNEKLFF,TGCGCCAGCAGCCTTACGGGACAGACCTATAATGAAAAACTGTTTTTT
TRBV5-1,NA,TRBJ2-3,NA,CASSLDRTNTDTQYF,TGCGCCAGCAGCTTGGACAGGACTAACACAGATACGCAGTATTTT
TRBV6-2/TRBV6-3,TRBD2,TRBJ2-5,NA,CASSSGTSVETQYF,TGTGCCAGCAGTTCCGGGACTAGCGTGGAGACCCAGTACTTC
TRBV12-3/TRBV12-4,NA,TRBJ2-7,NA,CATRRGGDGMLYF,TGTGCCACCAGAAGGGGGGGAGATGGGATGTTGTACTTC
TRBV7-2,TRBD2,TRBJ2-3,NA,CASSLAGLAGGLGTDTQYF,TGTGCCAGCAGCTTAGCGGGACTAGCGGGGGGGCTAGGCACAGATACGCAGTATTTT
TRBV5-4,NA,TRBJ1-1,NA,CASSFLTENTEAFF,TGTGCCAGCAGCTTCCTGACAGAGAACACTGAAGCTTTCTTT
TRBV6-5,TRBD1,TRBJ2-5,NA,CASSYSTGEQETQYF,TGTGCCAGCAGTTACTCGACAGGGGAACAAGAGACCCAGTACTTC
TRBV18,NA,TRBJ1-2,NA,CASSPAGNQANYGYTF,TGTGCCAGCTCACCTGCCGGGAACCAAGCTAACTATGGCTACACCTTC
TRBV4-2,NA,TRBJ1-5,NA,CASSQDGGRVSNQPQHF,TGTGCCAGCAGCCAAGATGGGGGCAGGGTTAGCAATCAGCCCCAGCATTTT
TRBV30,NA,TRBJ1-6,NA,CAWEDRDNNSPLHF,TGTGCCTGGGAAGACAGAGATAATAATTCACCCCTCCACTTT
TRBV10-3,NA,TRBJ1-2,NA,CAISESELYGYTF,TGTGCCATCAGTGAGTCGGAGCTGTATGGCTACACCTTC
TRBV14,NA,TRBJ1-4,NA,CASSRTVNEKLFF,TGTGCCAGCAGCCGGACAGTAAATGAAAAACTGTTTTTT
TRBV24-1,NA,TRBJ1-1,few,CATSLSANTEAFF,TGTGCCACCAGTTTAAGCGCGAACACTGAAGCTTTCTTT
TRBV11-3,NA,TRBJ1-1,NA,CASSLNQGSAEAFF,TGTGCCAGCAGCTTAAACCAGGGGAGTGCTGAAGCTTTCTTT
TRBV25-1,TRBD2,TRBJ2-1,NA,CASSEYGGGALYNEQFF,TGTGCCAGCAGTGAATATGGCGGGGGGGCCCTCTACAATGAGCAGTTCTTC
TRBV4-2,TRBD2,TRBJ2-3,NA,CASSLRLAGGHEDTQYF,TGTGCCAGCAGCCTTCGACTAGCGGGAGGGCATGAAGATACGCAGTATTTT
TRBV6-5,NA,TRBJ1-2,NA,CASSYSGNYGYTF,TGTGCCAGCAGTTACTCGGGGAACTATGGCTACACCTTC
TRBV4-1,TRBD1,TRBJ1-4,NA,CASSQSDRDHEKLFF,TGCGCCAGCAGCCAATCTGACAGGGACCACGAAAAACTGTTTTTT
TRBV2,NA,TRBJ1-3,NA,CASSGQSSGNTIYF,TGTGCCAGCAGTGGTCAATCCTCTGGAAACACCATATATTTT
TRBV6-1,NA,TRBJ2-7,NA,CASSDQVGAGNEQYF,TGTGCCAGCAGTGACCAGGTCGGGGCCGGCAACGAGCAGTACTTC
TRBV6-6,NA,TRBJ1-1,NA,CASSYSWRQIVTEAFF,TGTGCCAGCAGTTACTCGTGGCGACAGATAGTGACTGAAGCTTTCTTT
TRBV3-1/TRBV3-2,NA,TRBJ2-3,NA,CASSRGARDFTDTQYF,TGTGCCAGCAGCCGAGGGGCCCGGGACTTCACAGATACGCAGTATTTT
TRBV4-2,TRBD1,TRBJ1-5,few,CASSLGQGGQPQHF,TGTGCCAGCAGCCTCGGACAGGGAGGTCAGCCCCAGCATTTT